This TCR beta chain was captured in a study of cytomegalovirus exposure and HLA in healthy donors. At the level of the study: Earlier results showed approximately 110 million unique TCR beta sequences derived from approximately 170 million T cells. The Caucasian-associated ancestry cluster contained about four fifths of the approximately 430 genotyped donors.

Looked up from germline, CDR1 is LNHDA and CDR2 is SQIVND (reference sequence). CDR3 length: 15 residues. The V gene end was trimmed by 6 bases and the J gene end by 2 bases; junction bases not matched to a gene: 6. The PCR had 60 Vbeta and 13 Jbeta primers. The method was immunoSEQ multiplex PCR; TCRdb's version includes in-frame clones alone and lacks a portion of them. This sample has roughly 140,000 clones, with roughly three quarters found just once. As concerns this clone: Its cognate antigen is unknown.

General observations from the study: Generally TCR sequences proved uncommon, though certain public TCRs appeared in numerous donors. One variant, a missense change in DCLRE1C, was linked in a later analysis to TCR beta V- and J-gene trimming.

This chain links TRBV19 with TRBJ2-2, with 7 nucleotides matching TRBD1. The source of this sequence is a woman aged 40 to 50 in good health and CMV-seronegative. The specimen was PBMCs. In DNA form, the CDR3 reads TGTGCCAGTAGAGGCAGGGGGAGTAACACCGGGGAGCTGTTTTTT. It translates to CASRGRGSNTGELFF.